The next 17 T cell receptor beta chains were all read from a single sample in a study of identical twins. From the 5' RACE reads, TCRdb called clonotypes with MiXCR, one entry per CDR3 protein. The sample holds 1.5 million to 2 million distinct CDR3 sequences, 32% seen once. Sequenced input: cord blood. The receptors were gathered from a newborn girl in good health.

The chain links TRBV7-9 to TRBJ2-1; TRBD2 matches 8 bases. The CDR3 totals 17 residues. The V segment lost 0 bases and the J segment 6 bases; nucleotides outside the gene matches: 10. CDR1 SEHNR and CDR2 FQNEAQ come from the germline V gene (reference sequence). CDR3 sequence: CASSLAGWSGSRNEQFF. In nucleotides, the CDR3 is TGTGCCAGCAGCTTAGCGGGGTGGAGCGGGAGTCGCAATGAGCAGTTCTTC.

Regarding this clonotype: Compared with germline, one end of the junction differs, possibly owing to a read error. The V call is TRBV25-1, the J call TRBJ2-1, with D possibly being TRBD2 (5 bases). This CDR3 spans 17 amino acids. CDR1 and CDR2 (germline): MGHDK, SYGVNS. The CDR3 sequence: CASTKTGREDLTDEQVF. As DNA, the CDR3 is TGTGCCAGCACCAAGACCGGACGGGAAGACTTGACCGATGAGCAGGTCTTC.

This clonotype was detected ten times or more. The chain links TRBV20-1 to TRBJ2-3; D is undetermined. V dropped 3 bases and J dropped 0 bases, with 4 bases sitting between them. The V gene's germline CDR1 is DFQATT and CDR2 SNEGSKA (reference sequence). This CDR3 is 12 amino acids long. CDR3 sequence reads: CSASRSTDTQYF. In DNA form, the CDR3 reads TGCAGTGCTAGTAGGAGCACAGATACGCAGTATTTT.

In this sample, this clonotype turned up a few times. The chain links TRBV20-1 to TRBJ2-3, with D possibly being TRBD1 or TRBD2 (5 bases each). Germline CDR1 is DFQATT and CDR2 is SNEGSKA (reference sequence). Trimming stripped 6 bases from V and 0 bases from J, with 19 bases between. The CDR3 is made up of 16 amino acids. CDR3 residues: CSAREGRTFSTDTQYF. CDR3 coding DNA: TGCAGTGCCCGTGAGGGACGGACTTTTAGCACAGATACGCAGTATTTT.

The rearrangement links TRBV7-8 to TRBJ2-3; 11 nucleotides line up with TRBD2. The CDR3 runs to 17 residues. CDR1 and CDR2 from the germline V gene are SGHVS and FQNEAQ. V was pared by 5 bases and J by 2 bases, with 9 bases of the junction left unmatched. CDR3 region: CASSDPGLAVPTDTQYF. In DNA, the CDR3 is TGTGCCAGCAGCGACCCGGGACTAGCGGTACCCACAGATACGCAGTATTTT. Full variable domain (missing parts from reference TRBV7-8 and TRBJ2-3): GAGVSQSPRYKVAKRGQDVALRCDPISGHVSLFWYQQALGQGPEFLTYFQNEAQLDKSGLPSDRFFAERPEGSVSTLKIQRTQQEDSAVYLCASSDPGLAVPTDTQYFGPGTRLTVL.

Worth noting for this clonotype: One base away lies a much larger clone, so this may be a sequencing read error. The chain links TRBV2 to TRBJ1-2; 7 bases match TRBD1. This CDR3 is 12 amino acids long. Germline V gives CDR1 SNHLY, CDR2 FYNNEI. With V trimmed by 6 bases and J by 4 bases, 2 bases remained unmatched. This CDR3 is CASRAGGYGYTF. The DNA of the CDR3 is TGTGCCAGCAGAGCAGGGGGCTATGGCTACACCTTC.

There are a few counts of this clonotype. The chain carries TRBV2 and TRBJ2-5, with D possibly matching TRBD2 (5 bases). V lost 2 bases, J lost 4 bases, and 20 bases lay in between. The CDR3 runs 17 residues. CDR1 is SNHLY, CDR2 FYNNEI, per germline. CDR3 in amino acids: CASSESGLLLGLETQYF. CDR3 in DNA: TGTGCCAGCAGTGAAAGCGGCCTCCTACTCGGATTAGAGACCCAGTACTTC.

The V gene is TRBV10-3, the J gene TRBJ2-1, with TRBD2 identical over 11 bases. Germline V gene data show CDR1 as ENHRY and CDR2 as SYGVKD. The CDR3 totals 16 residues. With 4 bases clipped from V and 11 bases from J, the junction kept 13 bases outside the gene matches. The CDR3 DNA follows: TGTGCCATCAGTGCCCTACTAGCGGGGGTCTCCTACAAGCAGTTCTTC. Amino acids: CAISALLAGVSYKQFF.

This clonotype was seen repeatedly, ten times or more. The CDR3 sequence: CASSPPNFYEQFF. The CDR3 DNA reads TGCGCCAGCAGCCCACCGAATTTCTATGAGCAGTTCTTC. The gene calls are TRBV5-1 and TRBJ2-1; D call uncertain. Trimming removed 4 bases at V and 8 bases at J, with 13 bases between. The germline gives CDR1 SGHRS, CDR2 YFSETQ. CDR3 length: 13 amino acids. Full variable domain (rest looked up from reference TRBV5-1 and TRBJ2-1): KAGVTQTPRYLIKTRGQQVTLSCSPISGHRSVSWYQQTPGQGLQFLFEYFSETQRNKGNFPGRFSGRQFSNSRSEMNVSTLELGDSALYLCASSPPNFYEQFFGPGTRLTVL.

Of note for this clonotype: It may be a read error: a sequence one base away is much more abundant. The chain has TRBV4-1 and TRBJ1-5; D gene unclear. This CDR3 comprises 16 residues. The germline V gene has CDR1 MGHRA and CDR2 YSYEKL. CDR3 amino acids: CAGSALPVLANQPQHF. CDR3 bases: TGCGCCGGCAGCGCCCTTCCAGTTTTGGCCAATCAGCCCCAGCATTTT.

The chain carries TRBV27 and TRBJ1-5; D might be TRBD1 (5 bases). With 4 bases removed from V and 2 bases from J, the gap between germline ends came to 9 bases. Germline loops: CDR1 MNHEY, CDR2 SMNVEV (reference sequence). This CDR3 contains 14 residues. CDR3 DNA sequence: TGTGCCAGCAGTTGTAGCAGGGGCAATCAGCCCCAGCATTTT. Its protein product is CASSCSRGNQPQHF.

This clonotype occurred many times. The chain recombines TRBV28 with TRBJ2-1, with TRBD1 identical over 7 bases. The CDR3 extends over 14 amino acids. The germline V gene has CDR1 MDHEN and CDR2 SYDVKM. V was clipped by 7 bases and J by 4 bases; unmatched bases: 7. In nucleotides, the CDR3 is TGTGCCAGCATCATGACAGGGATATACAATGAGCAGTTCTTC. Translating gives CASIMTGIYNEQFF.

This clonotype was seen only a few times. The chain combines TRBV11-2 with TRBJ2-7, with a possible D match to TRBD2 (5 bases). The CDR3 runs to 14 residues. V lost 5 bases and J lost 1, with 12 bases in between. Germline V lookup: CDR1 SGHAT, CDR2 FQNNGV. The CDR3 sequence: CASSSTLESYEQYF. The CDR3 coding sequence is TGTGCCAGCAGCAGCACACTAGAATCCTACGAGCAGTACTTC.

The chain uses TRBV5-1 and TRBJ2-3; D is undetermined. The length of the CDR3 is 16 residues. Germline V gene lookup returns CDR1 SGHRS and CDR2 YFSETQ. V was clipped by 1 base and J by 2 bases, with 14 bases between them. CDR3 coding DNA: TGCGCCAGCAGCTTGAGGACCCAACAGATCACAGATACGCAGTATTTT. As protein: CASSLRTQQITDTQYF.

The gene calls are TRBV20-1 and TRBJ2-5; D is ambiguous. V was shortened by 2 bases and J by 0 bases, with 16 bases between the two germline ends. Germline lookup yields CDR1 DFQATT and CDR2 SNEGSKA (reference sequence). The CDR3 runs 16 residues. The CDR3 sequence is CSARPLGLGYQETQYF. In DNA form, the CDR3 reads TGCAGTGCTAGACCCCTAGGTTTGGGGTACCAAGAGACCCAGTACTTC.

Concerning this clonotype: Since a much larger clone is just one base distant, this may be a read error. The chain combines TRBV9 with TRBJ2-5; D gene uncertain. The J call may be incorrect, as the DNA end agrees better with TRBJ2-7. CDR1 is SGDLS, CDR2 YYNGEE, per germline. CDR3 length equals 14 residues. The CDR3 region is CASSVESDTYEQYF. CDR3 DNA: TGTGCCAGCAGCGTAGAAAGCGACACCTACGAGCAGTACTTC.

This clonotype was detected a few times. The J gene is TRBJ2-3, the V gene TRBV11-2; D perhaps matches TRBD2 (5 bases). Trimming removed 5 bases from V and 6 bases from J, with 21 bases in between. The CDR3 has 16 residues. The germline V gene has CDR1 SGHAT and CDR2 FQNNGV. The CDR3 region is CASSPNEASKQDTQYF. CDR3 bases: TGTGCCAGCAGCCCTAACGAGGCTAGCAAACAGGATACGCAGTATTTT.